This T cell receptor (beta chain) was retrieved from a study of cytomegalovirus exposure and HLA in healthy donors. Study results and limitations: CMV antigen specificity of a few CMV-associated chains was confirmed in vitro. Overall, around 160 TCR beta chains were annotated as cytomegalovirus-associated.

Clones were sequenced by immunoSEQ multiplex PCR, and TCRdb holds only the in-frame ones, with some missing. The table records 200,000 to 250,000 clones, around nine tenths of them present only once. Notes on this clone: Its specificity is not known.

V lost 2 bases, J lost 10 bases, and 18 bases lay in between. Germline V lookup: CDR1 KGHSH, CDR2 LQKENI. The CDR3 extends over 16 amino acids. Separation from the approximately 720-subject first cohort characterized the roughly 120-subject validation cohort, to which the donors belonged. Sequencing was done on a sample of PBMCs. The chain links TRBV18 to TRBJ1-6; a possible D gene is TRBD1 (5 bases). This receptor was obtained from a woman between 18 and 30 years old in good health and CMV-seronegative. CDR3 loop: CASSPKQEGSGSPLHF. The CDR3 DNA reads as TGTGCCAGCTCACCAAAACAGGAGGGAAGCGGATCACCCCTCCACTTT.